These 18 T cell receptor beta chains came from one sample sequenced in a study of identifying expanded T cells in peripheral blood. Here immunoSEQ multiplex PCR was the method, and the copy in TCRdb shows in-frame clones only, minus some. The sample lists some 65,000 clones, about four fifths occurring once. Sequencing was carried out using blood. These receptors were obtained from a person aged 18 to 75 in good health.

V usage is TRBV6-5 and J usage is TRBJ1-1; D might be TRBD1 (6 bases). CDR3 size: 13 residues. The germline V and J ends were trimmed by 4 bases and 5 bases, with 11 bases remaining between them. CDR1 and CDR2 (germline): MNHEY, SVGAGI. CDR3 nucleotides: TGTGCCAGCAGTTCCGGGGGGCCGACTGAAGCTTTCTTT. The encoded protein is CASSSGGPTEAFF.

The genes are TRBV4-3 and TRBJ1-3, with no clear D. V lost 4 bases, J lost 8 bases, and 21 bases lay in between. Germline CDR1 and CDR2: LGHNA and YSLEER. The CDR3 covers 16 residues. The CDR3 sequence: CASSRGRFQPDDTIYF. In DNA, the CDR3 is TGCGCCAGCAGCCGAGGGCGGTTTCAACCCGACGACACCATATATTTT.

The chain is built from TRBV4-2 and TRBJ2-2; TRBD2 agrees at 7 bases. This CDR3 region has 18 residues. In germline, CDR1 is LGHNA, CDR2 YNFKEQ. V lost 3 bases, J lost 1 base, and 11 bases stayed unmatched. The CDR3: CASSQDQRGLKNTGELFF. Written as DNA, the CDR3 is TGTGCCAGCAGCCAGGACCAGAGGGGACTAAAGAACACCGGGGAGCTGTTTTTT.

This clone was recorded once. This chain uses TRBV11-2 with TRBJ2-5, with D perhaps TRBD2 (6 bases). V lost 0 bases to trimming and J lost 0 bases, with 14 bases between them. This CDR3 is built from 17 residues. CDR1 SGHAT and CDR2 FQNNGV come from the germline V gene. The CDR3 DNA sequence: TGTGCCAGCAGCTTAGAGGGGGGACCTCGGTACCAAGAGACCCAGTACTTC. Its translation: CASSLEGGPRYQETQYF.

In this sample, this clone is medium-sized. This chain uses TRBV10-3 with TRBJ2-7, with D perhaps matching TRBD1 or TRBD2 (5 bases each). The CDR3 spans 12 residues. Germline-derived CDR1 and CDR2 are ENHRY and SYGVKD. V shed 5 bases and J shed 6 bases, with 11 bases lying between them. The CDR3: CAISWDGVEQYF. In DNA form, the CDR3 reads TGTGCCATCAGTTGGGACGGCGTCGAGCAGTACTTC.

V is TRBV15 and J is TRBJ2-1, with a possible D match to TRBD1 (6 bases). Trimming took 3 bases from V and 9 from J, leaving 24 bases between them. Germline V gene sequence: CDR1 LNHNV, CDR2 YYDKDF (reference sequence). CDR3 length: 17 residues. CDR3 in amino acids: CATSRENRAMGGGEQFF. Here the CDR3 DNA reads TGTGCCACCAGCAGGGAAAACAGGGCGATGGGCGGTGGTGAGCAGTTCTTC.

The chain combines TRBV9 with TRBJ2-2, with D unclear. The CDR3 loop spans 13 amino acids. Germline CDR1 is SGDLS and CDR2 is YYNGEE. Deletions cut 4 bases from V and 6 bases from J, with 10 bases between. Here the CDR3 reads CASSPTGAGELFF. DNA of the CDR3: TGTGCCAGCAGCCCGACGGGCGCCGGGGAGCTGTTTTTT.

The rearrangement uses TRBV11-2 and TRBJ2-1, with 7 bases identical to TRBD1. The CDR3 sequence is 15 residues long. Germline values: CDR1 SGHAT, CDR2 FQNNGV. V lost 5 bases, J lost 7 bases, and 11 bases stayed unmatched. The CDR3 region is CASSRETGLGNEQFF. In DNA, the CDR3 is TGTGCCAGCAGCCGTGAGACAGGGCTAGGAAATGAGCAGTTCTTC.

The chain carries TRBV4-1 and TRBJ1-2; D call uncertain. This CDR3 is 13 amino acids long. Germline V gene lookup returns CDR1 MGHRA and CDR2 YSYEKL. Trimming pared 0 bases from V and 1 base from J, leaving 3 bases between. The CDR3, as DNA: TGCGCCAGCAGCCAAGATGTTAACTATGGCTACACCTTC. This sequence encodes CASSQDVNYGYTF.

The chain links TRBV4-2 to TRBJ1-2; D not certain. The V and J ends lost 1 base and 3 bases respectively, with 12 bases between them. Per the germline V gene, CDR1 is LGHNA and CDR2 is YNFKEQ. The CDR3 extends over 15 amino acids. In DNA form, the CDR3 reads TGTGCCAGCAGCCAAGTGGGAGGGAGGGACTATGGCTACACCTTC. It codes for CASSQVGGRDYGYTF.

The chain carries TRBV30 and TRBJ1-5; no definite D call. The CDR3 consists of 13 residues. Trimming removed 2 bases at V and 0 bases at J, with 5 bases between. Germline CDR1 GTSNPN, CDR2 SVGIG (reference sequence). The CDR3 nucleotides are TGTGCCTGGAGTCGCAGTAGCAATCAGCCCCAGCATTTT. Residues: CAWSRSSNQPQHF. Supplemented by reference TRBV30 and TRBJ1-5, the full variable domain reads SQTIHQWPATLVQPVGSPLSLECTVEGTSNPNLYWYRQAAGRGLQLLFYSVGIGQISSEVPQNLSASRPQDRQFILSSKKLLLSDSGFYLCAWSRSSNQPQHFGDGTRLSIL.

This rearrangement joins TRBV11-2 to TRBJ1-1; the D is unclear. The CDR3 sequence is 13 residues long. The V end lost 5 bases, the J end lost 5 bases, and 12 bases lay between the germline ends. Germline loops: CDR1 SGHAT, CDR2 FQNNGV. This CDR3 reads CASSVQTGTEAFF. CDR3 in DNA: TGTGCCAGCAGCGTCCAAACGGGGACTGAAGCTTTCTTT.

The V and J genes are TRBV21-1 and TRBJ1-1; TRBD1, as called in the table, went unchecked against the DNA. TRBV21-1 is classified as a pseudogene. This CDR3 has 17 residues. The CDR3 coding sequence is TGTGCCAGCAGCAAAAAGCTGACAGGACCTGAAGCCACTGAAGCTTTCTTT. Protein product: CASSKKLTGPEATEAFF.

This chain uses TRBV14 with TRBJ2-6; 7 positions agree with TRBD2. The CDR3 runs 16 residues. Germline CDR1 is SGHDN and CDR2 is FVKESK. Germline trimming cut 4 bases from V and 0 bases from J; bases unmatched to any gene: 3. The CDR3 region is CASSPGGFSGANVLTF. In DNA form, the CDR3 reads TGTGCCAGCAGCCCGGGAGGATTCTCTGGGGCCAACGTCCTGACTTTC. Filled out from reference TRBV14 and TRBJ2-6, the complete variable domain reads EAGVTQFPSHSVIEKGQTVTLRCDPISGHDNLYWYRRVMGKEIKFLLHFVKESKQDESGMPNNRFLAERTGGTYSTLKVQPAELEDSGVYFCASSPGGFSGANVLTFGAGSRLTVL.

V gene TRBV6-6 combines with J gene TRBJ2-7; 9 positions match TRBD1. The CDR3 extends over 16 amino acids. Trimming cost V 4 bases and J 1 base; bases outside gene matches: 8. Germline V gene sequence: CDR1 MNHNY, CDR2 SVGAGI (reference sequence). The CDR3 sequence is CASSFSPGQGSYEQYF. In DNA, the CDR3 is TGTGCCAGCAGTTTTAGTCCGGGACAGGGATCCTACGAGCAGTACTTC.

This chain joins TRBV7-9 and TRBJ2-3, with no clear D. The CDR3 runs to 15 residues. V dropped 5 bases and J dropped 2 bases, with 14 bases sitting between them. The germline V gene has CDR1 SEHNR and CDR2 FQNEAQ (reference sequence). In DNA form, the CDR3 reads TGTGCCAGCAGCCCCCTTAGTGGGGACACAGATACGCAGTATTTT. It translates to CASSPLSGDTDTQYF. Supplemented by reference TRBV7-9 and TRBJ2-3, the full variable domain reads DTGVSQNPRHKITKRGQNVTFRCDPISEHNRLYWYRQTLGQGPEFLTYFQNEAQLEKSRLLSDRFSAERPKGSFSTLEIQRTEQGDSAMYLCASSPLSGDTDTQYFGPGTRLTVL.

CDR3 protein: CASSEEGGLGPYEQYF. The CDR3 DNA follows: TGTGCCAGCAGTGAAGAAGGGGGTTTGGGCCCCTACGAGCAGTACTTC. V is TRBV6-1 and J is TRBJ2-7, with D possibly TRBD1 on 6 matching bases. Germline CDR1 and CDR2: MNHNS and SASEGT. The ends were cut back, 1 base at V and 2 bases at J, with 15 bases in the middle. The CDR3 runs to 16 residues.

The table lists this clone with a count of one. The CDR3: CASTRGGTGDTQYF. CDR3 sequence (DNA): TGTGCCAGTACACGGGGGGGCACGGGAGATACGCAGTATTTT. The V gene is TRBV19, the J gene TRBJ2-3, with 8 bases that match TRBD2. Trimming at V came to 7 bases and at J to 5 bases, leaving 8 bases not matched to a gene. The V gene's germline CDR1 is LNHDA and CDR2 SQIVND (reference sequence). The CDR3 sequence is 14 residues long.